Listed here is a single T cell receptor beta chain. The data originate from a study of blood T cell repertoires in COVID-19. Measured with immunoSEQ multiplex PCR; TCRdb has only the in-frame clones, and not every one. The repertoire has under 200,000 clones, approximately 85% of them found once; the top ten carry approximately 0.99%. What was sequenced was peripheral blood. The receptor was isolated from a man between 40 and 49 years old with acute or convalescent COVID-19.

CDR3 protein: CASSTDRGLETQYF. The DNA of the CDR3 is TGTGCCAGCAGCACAGACAGGGGGCTGGAGACCCAGTACTTC. The rearrangement links TRBV2 to TRBJ2-5; 10 positions match TRBD1. The CDR3 consists of 14 residues. V was pared by 6 bases and J by 5 bases, with 6 bases of the junction left unmatched. Germline V CDR1 and CDR2: SNHLY, FYNNEI.